These T cell receptor beta chains were read from a single sample in a study of shared clonotypes between healthy human individuals. Sequenced by immunoSEQ multiplex PCR; TCRdb stores in-frame clones only, minus some. The sample contains roughly 300,000 clones, around 90% of which appear only once. The sequencing sample was made of memory CD8+ T cells sorted from blood. The receptors were sampled from a man aged 18-30 years in good health. CDR3s include the opening cysteine and the closing phenylalanine or tryptophan. A D gene is named only where the DNA matches it firmly.

j_call,v_call,d_call,cdr3_length,cdr3_nt,cdr3_aa
TRBJ2-7,TRBV11-2,NA,15,TGTGCCAGCAGCTTAGTAGGTCAGGGAACCTACGAGCAGTACTTC,CASSLVGQGTYEQYF
TRBJ2-2,TRBV7-9,NA,16,TGTGCCAGCAGCGGAGGTCAGGGGAGTTACACCGGGGAGCTGTTTTTT,CASSGGQGSYTGELFF
TRBJ2-7,TRBV5-4,NA,14,TGTGCCAGCAGCTTGTTTGGACAATCCTACGAGCAGTACTTC,CASSLFGQSYEQYF
TRBJ2-7,TRBV10-1,NA,12,TGCGCCAGCAGTGAGGGCCCGGGGGAGCAGTACTTC,CASSEGPGEQYF
TRBJ2-2,TRBV7-9,TRBD1,17,TGTGCCAGCAGCGAATTGCACAAGGACAGGGTAGACGGGGAGCTGTTTTTT,CASSELHKDRVDGELFF
TRBJ2-6,TRBV5-5,NA,16,TGTGCCAGCATCCCCAACCCCGGCTCTGGGGCCAACGTCCTGACTTTC,CASIPNPGSGANVLTF
TRBJ1-1,TRBV4-2,NA,16,TGTGCCAGCAGCCGGACCGCCGACCGGAGGGACACTGAAGCTTTCTTT,CASSRTADRRDTEAFF
TRBJ2-3,TRBV4-1,TRBD2,16,TGCGCCAGCAGCCAAGATCCAGCGGGAGGTCCAGATACGCAGTATTTT,CASSQDPAGGPDTQYF
TRBJ1-2,TRBV7-9,NA,15,TGTGCCAGCAGCTTAGCAGGGAGAGAAGGCTATGGCTACACCTTC,CASSLAGREGYGYTF
TRBJ2-1,TRBV5-4,TRBD2,18,TGTGCCAGCAGCTTGGGACTAGCGGGGGCGATCTCCTACAATGAGCAGTTCTTC,CASSLGLAGAISYNEQFF
TRBJ1-1,TRBV9,NA,13,TGTGCCAGCAGCGTAGGGGATAACACTGAAGCTTTCTTT,CASSVGDNTEAFF
TRBJ2-1,TRBV2,TRBD1,16,TGTGCCAGCAGCTCTCCAGGGGGTAGCTCCTACAATGAGCAGTTCTTC,CASSSPGGSSYNEQFF
TRBJ2-1,TRBV27,TRBD2,15,TGTGCCAGCAGTTCAAGACTAGCGGGAGGTTCCGAGCAGTTCTTC,CASSSRLAGGSEQFF